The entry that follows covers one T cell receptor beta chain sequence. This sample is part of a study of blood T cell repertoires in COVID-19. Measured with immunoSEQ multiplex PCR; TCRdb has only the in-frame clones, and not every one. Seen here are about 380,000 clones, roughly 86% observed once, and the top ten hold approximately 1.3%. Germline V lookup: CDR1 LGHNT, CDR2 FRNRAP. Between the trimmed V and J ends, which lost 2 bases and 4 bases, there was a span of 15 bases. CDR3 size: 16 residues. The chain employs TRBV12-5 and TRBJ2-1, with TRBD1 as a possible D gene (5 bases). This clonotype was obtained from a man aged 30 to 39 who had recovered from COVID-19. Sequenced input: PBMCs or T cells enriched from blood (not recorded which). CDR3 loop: CASGLIRQGTYNEQFF. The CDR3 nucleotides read TGTGCTAGTGGTTTGATCCGGCAGGGAACATACAATGAGCAGTTCTTC.